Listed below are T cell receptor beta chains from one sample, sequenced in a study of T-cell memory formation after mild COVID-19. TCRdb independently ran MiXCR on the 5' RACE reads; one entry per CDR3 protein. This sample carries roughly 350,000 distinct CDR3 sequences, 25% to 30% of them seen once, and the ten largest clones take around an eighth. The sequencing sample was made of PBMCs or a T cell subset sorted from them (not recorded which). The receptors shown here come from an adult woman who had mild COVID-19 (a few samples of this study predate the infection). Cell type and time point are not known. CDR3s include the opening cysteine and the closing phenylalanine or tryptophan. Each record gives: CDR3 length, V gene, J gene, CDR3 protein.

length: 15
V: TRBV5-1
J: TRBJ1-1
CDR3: CASSPPGTMNTEAFF

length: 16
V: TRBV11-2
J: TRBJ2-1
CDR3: CASSLDPGQGMNEQFF

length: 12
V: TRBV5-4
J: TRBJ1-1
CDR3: CASSLDRNKAFF

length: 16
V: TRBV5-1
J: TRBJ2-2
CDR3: CASTYPTQTPTGELFF

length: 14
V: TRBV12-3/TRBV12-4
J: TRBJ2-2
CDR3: CASSRGGRGGELFF

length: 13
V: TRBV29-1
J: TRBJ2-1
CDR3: CSVERPGGDEQFF

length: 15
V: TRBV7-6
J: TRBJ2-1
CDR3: CASSLGSGSYNEQFF

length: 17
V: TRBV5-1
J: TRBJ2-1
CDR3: CASSTTGTGSSYNEQFF

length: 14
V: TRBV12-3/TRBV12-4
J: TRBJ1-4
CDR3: CASNNRGLDEKLFF

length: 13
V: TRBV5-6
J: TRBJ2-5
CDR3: CASSLGTGAPQYF

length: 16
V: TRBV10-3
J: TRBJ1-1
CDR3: CAISEYGYGANTEAFF

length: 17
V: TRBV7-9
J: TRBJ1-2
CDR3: CASSLEVPGTAHYGYTF

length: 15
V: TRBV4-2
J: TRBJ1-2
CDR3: CASSQDQRDSYGYTF

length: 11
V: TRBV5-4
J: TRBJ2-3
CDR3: CASGVADTQYF

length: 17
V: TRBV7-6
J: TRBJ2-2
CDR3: CASNAWRQKGGTGELFF

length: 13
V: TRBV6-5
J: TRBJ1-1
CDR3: CASRPTATTEAFF

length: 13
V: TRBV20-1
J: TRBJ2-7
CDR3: CSARGLAAYEQYF

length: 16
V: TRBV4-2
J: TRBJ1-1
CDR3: CASSQEAISRDTEAFF

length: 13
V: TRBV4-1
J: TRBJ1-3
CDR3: CASSQGSGNTIYF

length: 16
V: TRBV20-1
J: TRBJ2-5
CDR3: CSAPPVGAGVGETQYF

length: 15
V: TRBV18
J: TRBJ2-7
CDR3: CASSPTGTVTYEQYF

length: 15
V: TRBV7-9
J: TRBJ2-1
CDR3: CASTLWGERYNEQFF

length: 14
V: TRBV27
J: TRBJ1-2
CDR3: CASSSDVGYYGYTF

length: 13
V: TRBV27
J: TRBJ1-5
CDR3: CASSLRNLQPQHF

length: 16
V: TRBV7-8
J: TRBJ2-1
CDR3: CASSLRASGTHNEQFF